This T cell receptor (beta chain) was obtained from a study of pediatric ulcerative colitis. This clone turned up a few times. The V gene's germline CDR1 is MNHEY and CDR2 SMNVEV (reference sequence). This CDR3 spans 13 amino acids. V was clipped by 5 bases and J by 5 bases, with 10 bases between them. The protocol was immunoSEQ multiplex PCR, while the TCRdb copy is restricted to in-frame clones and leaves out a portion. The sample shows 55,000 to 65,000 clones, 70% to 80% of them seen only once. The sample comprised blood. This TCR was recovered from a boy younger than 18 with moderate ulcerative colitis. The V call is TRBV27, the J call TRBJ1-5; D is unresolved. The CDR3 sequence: CASSLGSHQPQHF. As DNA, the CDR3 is TGTGCCAGCAGTCTTGGTTCTCATCAGCCCCAGCATTTT.